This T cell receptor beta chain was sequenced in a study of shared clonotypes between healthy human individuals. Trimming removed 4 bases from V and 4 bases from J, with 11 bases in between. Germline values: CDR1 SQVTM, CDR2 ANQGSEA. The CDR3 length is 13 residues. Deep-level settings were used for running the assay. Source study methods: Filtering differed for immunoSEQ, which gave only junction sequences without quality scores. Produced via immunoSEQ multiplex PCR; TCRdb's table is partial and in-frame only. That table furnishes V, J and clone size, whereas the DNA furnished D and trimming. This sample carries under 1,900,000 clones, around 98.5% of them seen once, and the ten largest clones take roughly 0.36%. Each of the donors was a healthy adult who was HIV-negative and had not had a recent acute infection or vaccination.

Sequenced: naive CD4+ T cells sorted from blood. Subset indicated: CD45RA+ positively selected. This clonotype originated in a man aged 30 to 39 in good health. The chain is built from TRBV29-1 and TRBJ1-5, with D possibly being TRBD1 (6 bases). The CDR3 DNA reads TGCAGCGTTGCACAGGGCCAAAATCAGCCCCAGCATTTT. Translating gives CSVAQGQNQPQHF.